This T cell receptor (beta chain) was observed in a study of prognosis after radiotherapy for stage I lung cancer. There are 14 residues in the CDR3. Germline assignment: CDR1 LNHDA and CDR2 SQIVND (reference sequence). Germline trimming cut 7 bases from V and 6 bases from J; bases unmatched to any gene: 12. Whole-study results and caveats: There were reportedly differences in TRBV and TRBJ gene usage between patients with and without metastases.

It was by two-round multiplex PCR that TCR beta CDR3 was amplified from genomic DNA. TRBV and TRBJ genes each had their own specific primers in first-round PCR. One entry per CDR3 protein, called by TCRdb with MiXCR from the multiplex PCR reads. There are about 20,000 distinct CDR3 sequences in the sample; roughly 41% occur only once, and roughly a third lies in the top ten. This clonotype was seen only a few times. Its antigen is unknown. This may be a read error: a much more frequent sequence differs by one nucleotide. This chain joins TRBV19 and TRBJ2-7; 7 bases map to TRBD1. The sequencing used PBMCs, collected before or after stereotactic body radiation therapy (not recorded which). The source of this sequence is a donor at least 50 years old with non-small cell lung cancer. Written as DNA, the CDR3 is TGTGCCAGTAAACCGAGACAGGGTTTCTCCGAGCAGTACTTC. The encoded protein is CASKPRQGFSEQYF.